Given below is one T cell receptor (beta chain) in context. No antigen is known for it. The data were obtained in a study of T cell responses to AZD1222 COVID-19 vaccine. Study results and limitations: Repertoire sampling happened only post peak T cell response. Most donors were white British, females outnumbered males, and clonal diversity was possibly underestimated. Spike-specific TCR breadth and depth both grew after two AZD1222 doses. At baseline, seropositivity was found in only five or six AZD1222 recipients.

Some clones are missing from TCRdb's copy, which holds only in-frame ones; the method was immunoSEQ multiplex PCR. The sample carries more than 120,000 clones, over 85% recorded once. This CDR3 contains 12 residues. In germline, CDR1 is SNHLY, CDR2 FYNNEI. The V and J ends lost 6 bases and 6 bases respectively, with 8 bases between them. This chain connects TRBV2 to TRBJ1-4; no clear D gene. The receptor's source is an adult who received the AZD1222 COVID-19 vaccine. The sequencing used peripheral blood, collected 28 days after the second AZD1222 dose. CDR3 in amino acids: CASRDEDEKLFF. CDR3 coding DNA: TGTGCCAGCAGGGACGAGGATGAAAAACTGTTTTTT. The entire variable domain, with the rest obtained from reference TRBV2 and TRBJ1-4, is as follows: EPEVTQTPSHQVTQMGQEVILRCVPISNHLYFYWYRQILGQKVEFLVSFYNNEISEKSEIFDDQFSVERPDGSNFTLKIRSTKLEDSAMYFCASRDEDEKLFFGSGTQLSVL.